This T cell receptor (beta chain) was recovered during a study of blood T cell repertoires in COVID-19. Looking at the study overall: There were acute and convalescent COVID-19 samples, and they came from the United States, Italy and Spain. The cDNA or gDNA used as material had been derived from T cells, B-cell-depleted T cells, or PBMCs.

With 0 bases removed from V and 2 bases from J, the gap between germline ends came to 9 bases. Germline lookup yields CDR1 LGHDT and CDR2 YNNKEL (reference sequence). The CDR3 loop spans 15 amino acids. Ages ranged from roughly 18 to 100 years, with residence in about 24 US areas. Original handling: Counts of nucleated cells, estimated from reference gene primer amplification, were obtained. Produced via immunoSEQ multiplex PCR; TCRdb's table is partial and in-frame only. From that table come the V and J calls and clone size; the DNA was used to work out D and trimming. The sample carries approximately 240,000 clones, over 80% recorded once.

The chain uses TRBV3-1 (or the pseudogene TRBV3-2) and TRBJ2-3; the D is unclear. This TCR was sampled from a woman in her late teens or twenties who had recovered from COVID-19. Sequencing was performed on PBMCs or T cells enriched from blood (not recorded which). CDR3 protein: CASSQELTTTDTQYF. The DNA of the CDR3 is TGTGCCAGCAGCCAAGAACTAACAACCACAGATACGCAGTATTTT.